The sequence of this T cell receptor (beta chain) was determined in a study of cytomegalovirus exposure and HLA in healthy donors. General study findings and limits: Reported performance of the classifier showed diagnosis of cytomegalovirus status with high specificity and sensitivity. Trimming of TCR beta V- and J-genes showed a link, identified in a later analysis, to a missense DCLRE1C variant.

This PCR relied on a set of 60 Vbeta primers and 13 Jbeta primers. Sequencing was performed with immunoSEQ multiplex PCR; in TCRdb, only in-frame clones are kept and a portion is missing. Its table lists around 75,000 clones. Germline V gene data show CDR1 as ENHRY and CDR2 as SYGVKD. V shed 5 bases, J shed 5 bases, and the junction held 14 bases outside the gene matches. CDR3 length equals 17 residues. Comments on this clone: The target antigen is unknown.

The material sequenced was PBMCs. The rearrangement joins TRBV10-3 to TRBJ2-1; 8 bases map to TRBD2. The sequence derives from a man aged 35 to 55 in good health and CMV-seronegative. DNA for the CDR3: TGTGCCATCAGTCCCCCCCTTAGGGCGGGAGGTAACAATGAGCAGTTCTTC. Translation: CAISPPLRAGGNNEQFF.